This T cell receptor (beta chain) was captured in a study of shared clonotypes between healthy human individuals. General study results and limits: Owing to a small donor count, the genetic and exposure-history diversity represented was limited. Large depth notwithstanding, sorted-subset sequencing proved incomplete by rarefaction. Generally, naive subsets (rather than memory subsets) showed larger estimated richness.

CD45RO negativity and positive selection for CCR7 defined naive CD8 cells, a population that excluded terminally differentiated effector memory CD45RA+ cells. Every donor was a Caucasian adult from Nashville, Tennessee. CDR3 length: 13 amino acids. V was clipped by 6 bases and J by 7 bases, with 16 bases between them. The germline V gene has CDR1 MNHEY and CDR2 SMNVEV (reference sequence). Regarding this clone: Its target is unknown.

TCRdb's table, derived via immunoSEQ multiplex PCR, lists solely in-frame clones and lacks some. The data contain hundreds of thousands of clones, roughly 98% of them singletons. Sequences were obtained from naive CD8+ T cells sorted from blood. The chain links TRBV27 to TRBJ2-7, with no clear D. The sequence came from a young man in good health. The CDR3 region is CASRGANHREQYF. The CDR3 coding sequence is TGTGCCAGCAGAGGAGCAAACCACAGAGAGCAGTACTTC.